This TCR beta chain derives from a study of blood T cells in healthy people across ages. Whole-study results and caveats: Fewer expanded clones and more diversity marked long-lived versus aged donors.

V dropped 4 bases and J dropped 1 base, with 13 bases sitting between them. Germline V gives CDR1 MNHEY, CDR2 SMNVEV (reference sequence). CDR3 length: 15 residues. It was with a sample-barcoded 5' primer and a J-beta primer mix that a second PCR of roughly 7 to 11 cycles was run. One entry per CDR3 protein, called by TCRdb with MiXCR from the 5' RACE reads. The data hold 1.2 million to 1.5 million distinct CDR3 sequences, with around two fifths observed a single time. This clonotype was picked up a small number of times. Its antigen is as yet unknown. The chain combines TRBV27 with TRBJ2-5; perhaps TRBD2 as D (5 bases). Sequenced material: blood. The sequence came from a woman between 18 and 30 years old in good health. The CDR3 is CASSSPGIAQETQYF. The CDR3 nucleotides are TGTGCCAGCAGTTCGCCGGGGATTGCCCAAGAGACCCAGTACTTC.